One sample yielded the 8 T cell receptor beta chains listed below, sequenced in a study of CD4 T cells in relation to SARS-CoV-2 and coronaviruses. Before the COVID-19 pandemic, during about 2011-2019, CD4+ T cells were taken from unexposed donors. CD4+ T cells were isolated from the cells after 10 days of culture. Antigen specificity for these receptors is unknown. The table came from immunoSEQ multiplex PCR; TCRdb's copy has only in-frame clones and leaves some out. The data contain tens of thousands of clones, around 82% of them seen just once; the ten biggest clones take up more than 11%. The source material was CD4+ T cells from PBMCs, cultured in vitro. The receptors were gathered from a human donor in good health.

The chain is built from TRBV12-3 or TRBV12-4 and TRBJ2-3; TRBD1 might be the D (6 bases). Trimming took 5 bases from V and 5 from J, leaving 11 bases between them. The length of the CDR3 is 13 residues. The CDR3 bases are TGTGCCAGCAGTAAACCAGGGGAAGATACGCAGTATTTT. Protein sequence: CASSKPGEDTQYF.

This clone turned up a few times. The V call is TRBV21-1, the J call TRBJ1-2. TRBV21-1 is marked as a pseudogene. The CDR3 length is 14 residues. The CDR3 bases are TGTGCCAGCAGCAACGTAGCACCTAACTATGGCTACACCTTC. Translated, it gives CASSNVAPNYGYTF.

This chain connects TRBV27 to TRBJ1-2; 9 bases align to TRBD1. There are 16 residues in the CDR3. Germline V gives CDR1 MNHEY, CDR2 SMNVEV (reference sequence). The V segment lost 5 bases and the J segment 0 bases; nucleotides outside the gene matches: 7. CDR3 loop: CASSQGQGASNYGYTF. The CDR3 DNA follows: TGTGCCAGCAGTCAGGGACAGGGCGCGTCTAACTATGGCTACACCTTC.

This chain joins TRBV2 and TRBJ1-2; 12 positions match TRBD1. Germline V CDR1 and CDR2: SNHLY, FYNNEI. The CDR3 runs 15 residues. Trimming removed 8 bases from V and 4 bases from J; junction bases left unmatched: 8. The CDR3: CASGRGTGGVYGYTF. The CDR3 DNA follows: TGTGCCAGCGGCCGGGGGACAGGGGGCGTCTATGGCTACACCTTC.

This clone was detected only a few times. The V call is TRBV2, the J call TRBJ2-1; 10 nucleotides align to TRBD1. Germline V gene lookup returns CDR1 SNHLY and CDR2 FYNNEI. With V trimmed by 7 bases and J by 5 bases, 2 bases remained unmatched. CDR3 length: 13 residues. CDR3 amino acids: CASTGQGNNEQFF. Here the CDR3 DNA reads TGTGCCAGCACGGGACAGGGGAACAATGAGCAGTTCTTC.

This rearrangement joins TRBV6-4 to TRBJ1-6; perhaps TRBD1 as D (5 bases). V was pared by 3 bases and J by 8 bases, with 20 bases between. CDR1 and CDR2 (germline): MRHNA, SNTAGT. The CDR3 has 17 residues. The CDR3 DNA reads TGTGCCAGCAGTGAATCCTCTGAACAGGCCATTTATTCACCCCTCCACTTT. This sequence encodes CASSESSEQAIYSPLHF.

This sequence joins TRBV19 and TRBJ1-1; 7 bases agree with TRBD1. V dropped 6 bases and J dropped 6; count of bases not matched to a gene: 4. Germline CDR1 reads LNHDA; CDR2 reads SQIVND (reference sequence). CDR3 length: 12 residues. DNA for the CDR3: TGTGCCAGTAGCCCCGACAGGGCTGAAGCTTTCTTT. Translating it yields CASSPDRAEAFF.

The chain joins TRBV28 to TRBJ1-2, with D uncertain. This CDR3 has 13 amino acids. Germline CDR1 MDHEN, CDR2 SYDVKM. The V gene lost 2 bases and the J gene lost 2 bases, with 6 bases spanning the gap. The CDR3 bases are TGTGCCAGCAGTTTAGGAGGGAACTATGGCTACACCTTC. This encodes CASSLGGNYGYTF.